This T cell receptor (beta chain) was observed in a study of T cell responses to AZD1222 COVID-19 vaccine. CDR1 is LNHDA and CDR2 is SQIVND in the germline V gene (reference sequence). This CDR3 region has 12 residues. The V end was cut by 4 bases, the J end by 6 bases, with 7 bases between. Repertoires were generated with immunoSEQ multiplex PCR, while TCRdb's copy carries only in-frame clones and drops some. Among 100,000 or so clones listed, approximately 90% were seen once. The material was peripheral blood, obtained on day 0 of AZD1222 vaccination. J is TRBJ1-5 and V is TRBV19; D unclear. This sequence originates from an adult in good health. The CDR3 loop reads CASSTGAQPQHF. CDR3 DNA sequence: TGTGCCAGTAGTACCGGCGCTCAGCCCCAGCATTTT. The full variable domain, in which reference TRBV19 and TRBJ1-5 provide the parts outside the CDR3, is DGGITQSPKYLFRKEGQNVTLSCEQNLNHDAMYWYRQDPGQGLRLIYYSQIVNDFQKGDIAEGYSVSREKKESFPLTVTSAQKNPTAFYLCASSTGAQPQHFGDGTRLSIL.